Included here is one T cell receptor (beta chain) sequence, with context. The CDR3 contains 13 residues. V gave up 2 bases and J gave up 6 bases, with 10 bases separating them. The V gene's germline CDR1 is KGHSH and CDR2 LQKENI. This sample was taken from a study of blood T cell repertoires in COVID-19. This table comes from immunoSEQ multiplex PCR, and its TCRdb copy is limited to in-frame clones, with some not included. Of 40,000 to 55,000 clones in the sample, roughly 90% were seen once. Source material: peripheral blood. The chain couples TRBV18 to TRBJ1-2; weak D call: TRBD1 (6 bases). The TCR sequence derives from a human donor in a cohort sampled during active COVID-19. The CDR3 DNA reads TGTGCCAGCTCACCAGGGGGCGACGATGGCTACACCTTC. Translated, it gives CASSPGGDDGYTF.